This T cell receptor (beta chain) derives from a study of blood T cell repertoires in COVID-19. At the level of the study: Sample material is recorded as cDNA or gDNA derived from T cells, B-cell-depleted T cells, or PBMCs.

Losses at the gene ends were 5 bases for V and 4 bases for J; bases not matched to a gene: 11. This CDR3 is built from 16 residues. CDR1 and CDR2 (germline): MDHEN, SYDVKM. Original methodology: Estimation of nucleated cell counts relied on the amplification of reference gene primers. Measured with immunoSEQ multiplex PCR; TCRdb has only the in-frame clones, and not every one. V and J calls and clone size are given by that table; D and trimming were obtained from the DNA. The sample gives over 120,000 clones, over 70% of which show up once; over 35% is in the top ten. The chain employs TRBV28 and TRBJ1-1; 9 bases map to TRBD1. The TCR comes from a human donor in a cohort sampled during active COVID-19. Input material: peripheral blood. The CDR3 reads CASSPSGTGYSTEAFF. CDR3 DNA sequence: TGTGCCAGCAGTCCCTCCGGGACAGGGTATTCCACTGAAGCTTTCTTT.